This T cell receptor beta chain was profiled in a study of T-cell reconstitution after alpha-beta-depleted transplantation in children. Preparation of the TCRbeta library used unique molecular identifiers. TCRdb ran MiXCR on the PCR reads and lists one entry per CDR3 protein. The sample holds 500,000 to 650,000 distinct CDR3 sequences, 11% seen once. Trimming cost V 0 bases and J 0 bases, with 12 bases left between them. This CDR3 has 15 amino acids. Germline V gene sequence: CDR1 DFQATT, CDR2 SNEGSKA (reference sequence). Study observations and caveats: Newly generated T cells supplied most T-cell counts and diversity one year post-transplant. The origin of alpha-beta T cells about two months after transplant was reportedly several hundred expanded graft clones. Surviving recipient cells, namely T cells and thymic progenitors, were the source of high day-60 TCRbeta diversity in some patients.

In its sample, this clonotype was seen a few times. The antigen remains undetermined. This sequence joins TRBV20-1 and TRBJ2-7, with D hard to call. The source is a female patient aged 2-9 years who had a stem cell transplant for aplastic anemia, so the T cells may come from the graft donor. The sample was PBMCs, mostly from graft donor cells, taken 180 days after TCRalphabeta/CD19-depleted stem cell transplant. The CDR3 loop reads CSARELGWSSYEQYF. CDR3 nucleotides: TGCAGTGCTAGAGAACTTGGCTGGAGCTCCTACGAGCAGTACTTC.